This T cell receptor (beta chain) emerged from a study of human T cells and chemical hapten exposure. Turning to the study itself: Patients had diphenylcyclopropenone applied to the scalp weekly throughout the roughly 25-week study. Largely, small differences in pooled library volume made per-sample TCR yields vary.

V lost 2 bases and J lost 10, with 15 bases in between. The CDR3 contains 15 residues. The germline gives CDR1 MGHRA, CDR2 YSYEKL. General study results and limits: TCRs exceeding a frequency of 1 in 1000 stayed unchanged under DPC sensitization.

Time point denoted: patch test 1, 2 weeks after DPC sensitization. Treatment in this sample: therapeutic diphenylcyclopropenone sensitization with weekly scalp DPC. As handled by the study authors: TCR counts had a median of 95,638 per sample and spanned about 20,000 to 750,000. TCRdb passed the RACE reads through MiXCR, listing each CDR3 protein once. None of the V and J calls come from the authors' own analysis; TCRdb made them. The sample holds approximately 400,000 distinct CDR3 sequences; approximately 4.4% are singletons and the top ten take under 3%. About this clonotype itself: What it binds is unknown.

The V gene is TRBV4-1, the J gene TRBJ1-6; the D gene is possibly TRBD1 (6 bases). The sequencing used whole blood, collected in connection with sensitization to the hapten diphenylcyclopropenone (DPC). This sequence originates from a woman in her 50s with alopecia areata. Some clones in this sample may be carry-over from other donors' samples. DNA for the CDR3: TGCGCCAGCAGCCAACTACAGGGAGCTGACTCACCCCTCCACTTT. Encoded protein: CASSQLQGADSPLHF.